This T cell receptor beta chain was sequenced for a study of shared clonotypes between healthy human individuals. Method: immunoSEQ multiplex PCR; TCRdb's copy keeps in-frame clones and lacks some. In the table there are under 650,000 clones, almost 97% of which are singletons. As for this clone: Other DNA sequences within the sample encode an identical CDR3.

CDR3 length: 15 amino acids. The germline gives CDR1 SGHRS, CDR2 YFSETQ. J was trimmed by 4 bases and V by 0 bases; bases with no gene match: 3. All donors were healthy HIV-negative adults lacking recent acute infections or vaccinations. Material: naive CD4+ T cells sorted from blood. Subset in this sample: CD45RA+ positively selected. The gene calls are TRBV5-1 and TRBJ2-1; TRBD2 matches 8 bases. This receptor was identified in a woman aged 30 to 39 in good health. CDR3 sequence: CASSLASGSYNEQFF. The CDR3 nucleotides are TGCGCCAGCAGCTTGGCCAGCGGGAGTTACAATGAGCAGTTCTTC.